The following is a T cell receptor beta chain sequence with its context. What it binds is not known. Some clones are missing from TCRdb's copy, which holds only in-frame ones; the method was immunoSEQ multiplex PCR. The repertoire holds approximately 62,000 clones, 85% to 95% seen once, with roughly an eighth in the top ten. This CDR3 is built from 17 residues. After removal of 1 base from V and 4 bases from J, the junction contained 4 bases not matched to a gene. Germline lookup yields CDR1 SGHVS and CDR2 FNYEAQ. The record originates from a study of OX40 agonist ivuxolimab in advanced cancers. Study-level information: Of the patients, three showed partial responses, one with hepatocellular carcinoma and two with cutaneous melanoma.

Study outcomes and limitations: There were also nonresponders showing low normalized T-cell clonal expansion. Both CD4+ and CD8+ T cell populations in blood had undergone clonal expansion by week 6 at 0.1 to 3.0 mg/kg.

The source was CD4+ or CD8+ T cells sorted from blood, collected in a trial of the OX40 agonist ivuxolimab. The TCR was taken from an adult with an advanced solid tumor such as melanoma, head and neck, liver or kidney cancer. The chain recombines TRBV7-6 with TRBJ2-1; 13 bases map to TRBD2. Here the CDR3 DNA reads TGTGCCAGCAGCTTAGGGACTAGCGGGGGAATATACAATGAGCAGTTCTTC. This gives the protein CASSLGTSGGIYNEQFF.